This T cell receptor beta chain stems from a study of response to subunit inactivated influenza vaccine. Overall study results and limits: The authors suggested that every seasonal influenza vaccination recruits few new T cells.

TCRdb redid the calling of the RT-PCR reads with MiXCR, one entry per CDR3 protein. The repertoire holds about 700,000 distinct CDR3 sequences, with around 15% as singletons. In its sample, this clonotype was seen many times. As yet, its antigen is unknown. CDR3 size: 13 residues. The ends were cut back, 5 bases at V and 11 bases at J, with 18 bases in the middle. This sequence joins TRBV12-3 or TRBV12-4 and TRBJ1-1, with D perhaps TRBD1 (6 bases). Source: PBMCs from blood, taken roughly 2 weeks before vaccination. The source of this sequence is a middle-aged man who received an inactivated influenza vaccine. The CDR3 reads CASSVRDTSSAFF. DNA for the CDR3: TGTGCCAGCAGTGTCCGGGACACCTCGTCGGCTTTCTTT.